This TCR beta chain was sequenced for a study of tissue T cells after allogeneic stem cell transplantation. The CDR3 extends over 16 amino acids. V trimming: 0 bases; J trimming: 0 bases; junction bases outside the gene matches: 2. Per the germline V gene, CDR1 is LGHNA and CDR2 is YNLKQL (reference sequence). A remark on this clone: Its antigen is unidentified. Gene names denote mouse genes. The CDR3 is cut off 1 residue early in the read; its end comes from the germline J gene.

Points from the study as a whole: Shared clones across patients were few; motif clustering revealed tissue-specific shared signatures. TCR repertoires tracked anatomic similarity, regardless of disease or transplant status. Tissue-detected TCR repertoire was only partly captured by blood and spleen T cells.

The assay was immunoSEQ multiplex PCR, and TCRdb's table has in-frame clones only and misses some. The top ten clones hold about 0.84% of a sample with about 7,400 clones, approximately 64% of them seen once. The TCR comes from a female BALB/c mouse in good health. For this mouse line, the MHC haplotype is H2-d. The specimen sequenced was blood. The chain recombines TRBV5 with TRBJ2-5; 8 bases align to TRBD2. The CDR3 reads CASSQDLGGNQDTQYF. The CDR3 bases that were read are TGTGCCAGCAGCCAAGATCTGGGGGGTAACCAAGACACCCAGTAC.